The 28 T cell receptor beta chains given below trace back to one sample, sequenced in a study of early T cells in non-severe SARS-CoV-2 infection. TCRdb reprocessed the 5' RACE reads via MiXCR and lists one record per CDR3 protein. The sample has 100,000 to 150,000 distinct CDR3 sequences; 15% are singletons. The material sequenced was whole blood. These receptors were collected from an adult who was a healthcare worker with PCR-confirmed SARS-CoV-2 infection or an uninfected control (not recorded which).

The chain is built from TRBV7-6 and TRBJ2-3; D may be TRBD1 (7 bases). Trimming removed 2 bases from V and 0 bases from J, with 12 bases in between. Germline V CDR1 and CDR2: SGHVS, FNYEAQ. CDR3 length: 16 amino acids. CDR3 DNA: TGTGCCAGCAGCTTACAGGGGGGATCTAGCACAGATACGCAGTATTTT. Translation: CASSLQGGSSTDTQYF. The whole variable domain, remainder taken from reference TRBV7-6 and TRBJ2-3, is GAGVSQSPRYKVTKRGQDVALRCDPISGHVSLYWYRQALGQGPEFLTYFNYEAQQDKSGLPNDRFSAERPEGSISTLTIQRTEQRDSAMYRCASSLQGGSSTDTQYFGPGTRLTVL.

The CDR3 spells CASSRNRQARSYEQYF. The CDR3 bases are TGTGCCAGTAGTAGAAACAGACAGGCGCGATCCTACGAGCAGTACTTC. The chain uses TRBV19 and TRBJ2-7; weak D call: TRBD1 (6 bases). The CDR3 extends over 16 amino acids. V lost 4 bases to trimming and J lost 1 base, with 17 bases between them. Germline CDR1 reads LNHDA; CDR2 reads SQIVND (reference sequence).

This chain connects TRBV19 to TRBJ1-5; 7 bases are a match to TRBD1. The germline V gene encodes CDR1 LNHDA and CDR2 SQIVND (reference sequence). Losses at the gene ends were 5 bases for V and 6 bases for J; bases not matched to a gene: 1. The CDR3 has 12 amino acids. This CDR3 reads CASSDRVQPQHF. The DNA for the CDR3 is TGTGCCAGTAGTGACAGGGTTCAGCCCCAGCATTTT. The full variable domain, rest sourced from reference TRBV19 and TRBJ1-5, is DGGITQSPKYLFRKEGQNVTLSCEQNLNHDAMYWYRQDPGQGLRLIYYSQIVNDFQKGDIAEGYSVSREKKESFPLTVTSAQKNPTAFYLCASSDRVQPQHFGDGTRLSIL.

V usage is TRBV5-4 and J usage is TRBJ2-1; 13 bases line up with TRBD2. This CDR3 is built from 15 residues. V was pared by 7 bases and J by 5 bases, with 6 bases of the junction left unmatched. CDR1 SGHNT and CDR2 YYREEE come from the germline V gene (reference sequence). CDR3 DNA: TGTGCCAGCGCCAAGACTAGCGGGGGGCACAATGAGCAGTTCTTC. It specifies CASAKTSGGHNEQFF.

The sample holds many counts of this clonotype. The chain carries TRBV7-3 and TRBJ2-2, with 10 bases lining up with TRBD1. Germline-derived CDR1 and CDR2 are SGHTA and FQGTGA. The CDR3 has 17 amino acids. The junction had 4 bases not matched to a gene; V was cut back by 0 bases and J by 3 bases. The CDR3 DNA reads TGTGCCAGCAGCTTAACGGCCGGGACAGGGGACACCGGGGAGCTGTTTTTT. It specifies CASSLTAGTGDTGELFF.

This clonotype was detected many times. The chain couples TRBV12-3 or TRBV12-4 to TRBJ2-1; D remains unclear. CDR3 length: 15 amino acids. V lost 5 bases to trimming and J lost 9 bases, with 20 bases between them. The CDR3 DNA follows: TGTGCCAGCAGTCCCCTGGGTATAGGTATGGGTGAGCAGTTCTTC. Translated, it gives CASSPLGIGMGEQFF.

This chain links TRBV7-9 with TRBJ1-1; D remains unclear. V lost 2 bases and J 5 bases, leaving 9 bases between the germline ends. Germline V gives CDR1 SEHNR, CDR2 FQNEAQ (reference sequence). CDR3 size: 13 residues. Written as DNA, the CDR3 is TGTGCCAGCAGCTTAAACTTGGCTACTGAAGCTTTCTTT. Protein: CASSLNLATEAFF.

This rearrangement joins TRBV12-3 or TRBV12-4 to TRBJ2-1; D uncertain. The CDR3 length is 14 residues. The V end lost 7 bases, the J end lost 3 bases, and 13 bases lay between the germline ends. CDR3 region: CASTLGFGYNEQFF. CDR3 bases: TGTGCCAGCACCCTGGGGTTCGGCTACAATGAGCAGTTCTTC.

The chain joins TRBV6-1 to TRBJ2-5; D possibly uses TRBD1 or TRBD2 (5 bases each). Looked up from germline, CDR1 is MNHNS and CDR2 is SASEGT. Trimming took 4 bases from V and 4 from J, leaving 25 bases between them. The CDR3 sequence is 18 residues long. CDR3 in amino acids: CASSGGARLGSQLETQYF. DNA for the CDR3: TGTGCCAGCAGTGGAGGGGCCCGATTGGGGTCTCAATTAGAGACCCAGTACTTC.

This clonotype was counted ten times or more. This chain joins TRBV5-1 and TRBJ2-6, with D uncertain. Trimming shortened V by 3 bases and J by 9 bases, and 4 bases separated the two germline ends. Germline CDR1 and CDR2: SGHRS and YFSETQ. This CDR3 region has 11 residues. For the CDR3, the DNA is TGCGCCAGCAGCTGGAGCAACGTCCTGACTTTC. This codes for CASSWSNVLTF. The full variable domain, in which reference TRBV5-1 and TRBJ2-6 provide the parts outside the CDR3, is KAGVTQTPRYLIKTRGQQVTLSCSPISGHRSVSWYQQTPGQGLQFLFEYFSETQRNKGNFPGRFSGRQFSNSRSEMNVSTLELGDSALYLCASSWSNVLTFGAGSRLTVL.

The chain links TRBV7-3 to TRBJ2-3; D gene uncertain. Germline loops: CDR1 SGHTA, CDR2 FQGTGA. With 2 bases removed from V and 0 bases from J, the gap between germline ends came to 9 bases. The CDR3 covers 15 residues. CDR3 residues: CASSLFATSTDTQYF. CDR3 in DNA: TGTGCCAGCAGCTTATTCGCCACTAGCACAGATACGCAGTATTTT.

This clonotype has a count of ten or more. The V call is TRBV20-1, the J call TRBJ1-6, with D maybe TRBD1 (5 bases). The CDR3 has 13 residues. V lost 6 bases and J lost 10, with 16 bases in between. Germline V gene lookup returns CDR1 DFQATT and CDR2 SNEGSKA (reference sequence). The CDR3 is CSAHPGEGSPLHF. CDR3 DNA sequence: TGCAGTGCCCACCCGGGGGAAGGATCACCCCTCCACTTT.

This clonotype was recorded a few times. The CDR3 region has the DNA TGCAGTGCTGTACAGGGAGTTGGCACTGAAGCTTTCTTT. It encodes CSAVQGVGTEAFF. The rearrangement joins TRBV20-1 to TRBJ1-1; the D gene is possibly TRBD1 (6 bases). The CDR3 length is 13 residues. The V gene lost 5 bases and the J gene lost 4 bases, with 14 bases spanning the gap. Germline CDR1 reads DFQATT; CDR2 reads SNEGSKA (reference sequence).

This chain connects TRBV2 to TRBJ1-4; no definite D call. The germline V and J ends were trimmed by 7 bases and 8 bases, with 14 bases remaining between them. This CDR3 comprises 13 residues. CDR1 and CDR2 from the germline V gene are SNHLY and FYNNEI. The CDR3 DNA reads TGTGCCAGCACCCTGCTTCCGGGCGAAAAACTGTTTTTT. Protein sequence: CASTLLPGEKLFF. The full variable domain, with the rest looked up from reference TRBV2 and TRBJ1-4, is EPEVTQTPSHQVTQMGQEVILRCVPISNHLYFYWYRQILGQKVEFLVSFYNNEISEKSEIFDDQFSVERPDGSNFTLKIRSTKLEDSAMYFCASTLLPGEKLFFGSGTQLSVL.

This clonotype was observed a few times. The chain couples TRBV15 to TRBJ2-3; D is ambiguous. The CDR3 extends over 12 amino acids. Germline V gene sequence: CDR1 LNHNV, CDR2 YYDKDF (reference sequence). The V and J ends lost 2 bases and 3 bases respectively, with 3 bases between them. The CDR3 region has the DNA TGTGCCACCAGCAGATTTACAGATACGCAGTATTTT. Translation: CATSRFTDTQYF.

The chain links TRBV7-6 to TRBJ2-3, with 8 bases aligning to TRBD1. The germline V gene encodes CDR1 SGHVS and CDR2 FNYEAQ. The CDR3 spans 18 residues. Unmatched junction bases numbered 13, after V lost 2 bases and J lost 3 bases. The CDR3 region has the DNA TGTGCCAGCAGCTTATCATCCTACCAGGGGGCGCGAACAGATACGCAGTATTTT. Its protein is CASSLSSYQGARTDTQYF.

CDR3 bases: TGCGCCAGCAGACCCGACTTGGACACTAGGGTTCGAGAGACCCAGTACTTC. Translating it yields CASRPDLDTRVRETQYF. The V gene is TRBV5-1, the J gene TRBJ2-5; D may correspond to TRBD1 or TRBD2 (5 bases each). The germline V gene has CDR1 SGHRS and CDR2 YFSETQ. This CDR3 has 17 residues. V lost 5 bases and J 4 bases, leaving 24 bases between the germline ends.

This clonotype came up a few times. The chain has TRBV10-1 and TRBJ2-2; TRBD2 matches 10 bases. From germline, CDR1 is WNHNN and CDR2 SYGVQD (reference sequence). Germline trimming cut 3 bases from V and 4 bases from J; bases unmatched to any gene: 5. The CDR3 contains 16 residues. CDR3 residues: CASSDQQRGGTGELFF. In DNA form, the CDR3 reads TGCGCCAGCAGTGATCAACAGCGGGGGGGCACCGGGGAGCTGTTTTTT.

V gene TRBV9 combines with J gene TRBJ2-3; 7 bases align to TRBD1. The CDR3 contains 14 residues. The germline V gene has CDR1 SGDLS and CDR2 YYNGEE. Losses at the gene ends were 4 bases for V and 3 bases for J; bases not matched to a gene: 5. The chain's CDR3 is CASSFTQGTDTQYF. The CDR3 DNA sequence: TGTGCCAGCAGCTTCACACAGGGGACAGATACGCAGTATTTT.

This clonotype occurred a few times. The chain joins TRBV12-3 or TRBV12-4 to TRBJ2-7; 9 bases are a match to TRBD1. There are 15 residues in the CDR3. The trim removed 7 bases at V and 6 bases at J, leaving 13 bases unmatched. The CDR3 bases are TGTGCCAGCACGTTGGAAGGGACAGGGAGACGCGAGCAGTACTTC. Its translation: CASTLEGTGRREQYF.

The chain links TRBV5-1 to TRBJ2-2, with TRBD1 as a possible D gene (5 bases). The CDR3 has 15 residues. With 0 bases removed from V and 3 bases from J, the gap between germline ends came to 9 bases. Germline V gene sequence: CDR1 SGHRS, CDR2 YFSETQ. Here the CDR3 reads CASSLAGHDTGELFF. The CDR3 DNA reads TGCGCCAGCAGCTTGGCAGGGCATGACACCGGGGAGCTGTTTTTT.

Regarding this clonotype: At one end the junction does not follow the germline gene, possibly because of a read error. This chain joins TRBV6-6 and TRBJ1-1; D unclear. Per germline, CDR1 MNHNY and CDR2 SVGAGI (reference sequence). The CDR3 has 11 residues. In nucleotides, the CDR3 is TGTGCCAGCATCAGGAACAGTGAAGCTTTCTTT. Amino acid sequence: CASIRNSEAFF.

The chain uses TRBV29-1 and TRBJ2-7; a weak D match, TRBD2 (6 bases). This CDR3 has 10 residues. Germline CDR1 is SQVTM and CDR2 is ANQGSEA. V was shortened by 6 bases and J by 7 bases, with 10 bases between the two germline ends. This chain's CDR3 is CSVRSGEQYF. The CDR3 DNA is TGCAGCGTAAGAAGCGGGGAGCAGTACTTC.

This clonotype was seen more than once but under ten times. The rearrangement links TRBV5-4 to TRBJ1-2; tentatively, D is TRBD1 (5 bases). Trimming took off 0 bases at V and 10 bases at J, with 13 bases between the two ends. The germline V gene encodes CDR1 SGHNT and CDR2 YYREEE (reference sequence). This CDR3 has 13 amino acids. The CDR3 nucleotides are TGTGCCAGCAGCTTGGACTTAGGGGATGCCTACACCTTC. This encodes CASSLDLGDAYTF.

This clonotype showed up just a few times. The chain recombines TRBV13 with TRBJ1-2; TRBD1 agrees at 7 bases. Germline CDR1 reads PRHDT; CDR2 reads FYEKMQ (reference sequence). The CDR3 loop spans 14 amino acids. The junction had 11 bases not matched to a gene; V was cut back by 5 bases and J by 8 bases. As DNA, the CDR3 is TGTGCCAGCAGCCGTACAGGGGTGTTCGCAGGCTACACCTTC. Its protein is CASSRTGVFAGYTF.

This chain connects TRBV29-1 to TRBJ1-1; D is uncertain. This CDR3 spans 14 amino acids. The V and J ends lost 4 bases and 2 bases respectively, with 14 bases between them. Germline V lookup: CDR1 SQVTM, CDR2 ANQGSEA. The CDR3 protein is CSVALTRVNTEAFF. The CDR3 DNA reads TGCAGCGTTGCCCTCACGAGGGTTAACACTGAAGCTTTCTTT.

This clonotype was counted only a few times. The chain carries TRBV2 and TRBJ2-4; the D gene could be TRBD1 or TRBD2 (5 bases each). Trimming left V 6 bases short and J 3 bases short, with 18 bases between. This CDR3 is built from 16 residues. Per germline, CDR1 SNHLY and CDR2 FYNNEI. The CDR3 DNA sequence: TGTGCCAGCAGGGGGGTCGGGGCCAGTAGCAAAAACATTCAGTACTTC. It encodes CASRGVGASSKNIQYF.

The DNA for the CDR3 is TGCAGTGCTAGGACCAGGGGCGGGAGACAGGGGGCCCAGCATTTT. Translated, it gives CSARTRGGRQGAQHF. The chain couples TRBV20-1 to TRBJ1-5, with TRBD1 identical over 9 bases. The CDR3 is made up of 15 amino acids. With V trimmed by 3 bases and J by 11 bases, 14 bases remained unmatched. Germline CDR1 and CDR2: DFQATT and SNEGSKA (reference sequence).